The following is a TCR beta chain sequence with its context. Its antigen is unknown. The CDR3 runs to 14 residues. This sample stems from a study of blood T cells in healthy people across ages. Overall study results and limits: Versus aged donors, long-lived donors had higher diversity and more naive CD4+ cells. Strong correlation was found linking TCR beta diversity to naive T cell percentage. Per million T cells, TCR beta diversity dropped roughly linearly as age increased.

A second roughly 7 to 12 cycle PCR used barcoded and J-beta primers. TCRdb re-derived calls from the 5' RACE reads in MiXCR, one entry per CDR3 protein. This sample has about 1.8 million distinct CDR3 sequences, with less than 50% found just once. J is TRBJ2-7 and V is TRBV12-3 or TRBV12-4; 10 nucleotides agree with TRBD1. The J call may not be correct, given that the DNA end is closer to TRBJ2-5. Sequencing input: blood. The origin of this receptor is a woman aged 40 to 49 in good health. CDR3 sequence: CASSLDRGTGTQYF. The CDR3 DNA is TGTGCCAGCAGTTTGGACAGGGGGACCGGGACCCAGTACTTC.